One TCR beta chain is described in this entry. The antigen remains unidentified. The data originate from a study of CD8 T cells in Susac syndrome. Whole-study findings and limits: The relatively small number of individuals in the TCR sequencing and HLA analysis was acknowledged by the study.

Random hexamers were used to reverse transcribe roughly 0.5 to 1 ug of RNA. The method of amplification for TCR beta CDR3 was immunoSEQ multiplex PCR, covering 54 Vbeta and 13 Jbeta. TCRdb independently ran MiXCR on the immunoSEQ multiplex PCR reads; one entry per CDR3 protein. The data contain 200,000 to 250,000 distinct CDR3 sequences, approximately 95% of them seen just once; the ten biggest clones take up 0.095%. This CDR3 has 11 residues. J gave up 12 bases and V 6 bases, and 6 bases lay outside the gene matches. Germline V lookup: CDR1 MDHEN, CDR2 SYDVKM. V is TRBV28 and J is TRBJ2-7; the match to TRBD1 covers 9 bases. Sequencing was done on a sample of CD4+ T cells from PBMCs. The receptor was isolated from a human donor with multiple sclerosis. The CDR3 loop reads CASSHRTGAYF. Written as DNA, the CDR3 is TGTGCCAGCAGCCATCGGACAGGGGCGTACTTC.